Listed here are 28 T cell receptor beta chains from one sample, sequenced in a study of cytomegalovirus exposure and HLA in healthy donors. The primer mix had 60 Vbeta and 13 Jbeta primers. This table comes from immunoSEQ multiplex PCR, and its TCRdb copy is limited to in-frame clones, with some not included. The profile covers around 94,000 clones, with more than 70% appearing a single time and 8.5% to 10% taken by the ten largest. Input material: PBMCs. The origin of the receptors is a male donor in good health and CMV-seropositive.

The rearrangement joins TRBV4-1 to TRBJ1-1; D is perhaps TRBD1 (5 bases). V lost 0 bases and J 4 bases, leaving 12 bases between the germline ends. CDR3 length: 15 residues. Germline V gene data show CDR1 as MGHRA and CDR2 as YSYEKL. The CDR3 is CASSQEEGRVTEAFF. The CDR3 coding sequence is TGCGCCAGCAGCCAAGAGGAGGGGAGGGTCACTGAAGCTTTCTTT.

The V call is TRBV4-1, the J call TRBJ2-3; 13 bases map to TRBD2. Trimming cost V 0 bases and J 4 bases; bases outside gene matches: 7. The CDR3 has 18 amino acids. Per the germline V gene, CDR1 is MGHRA and CDR2 is YSYEKL. The CDR3 loop is CASSQDLGLAGVADTQYF. The CDR3 bases are TGCGCCAGCAGCCAAGATCTTGGACTAGCGGGAGTGGCAGATACGCAGTATTTT.

Note on this clone: The sample carries other DNA sequences with the same CDR3. CDR3 in amino acids: CASSARQGSGNTIYF. As DNA, the CDR3 is TGTGCCAGCAGTGCGCGACAGGGATCGGGAAACACCATATATTTT. V usage is TRBV2 and J usage is TRBJ1-3; TRBD1 matches 7 bases. The V segment lost 4 bases and the J segment 4 bases; nucleotides outside the gene matches: 7. CDR3 size: 15 residues. Germline V gene lookup returns CDR1 SNHLY and CDR2 FYNNEI.

The V call is TRBV4-1, the J call TRBJ2-5; possibly TRBD2 for D (7 bases). Trimming left V 4 bases short and J 6 bases short, with 18 bases between. Germline V gives CDR1 MGHRA, CDR2 YSYEKL. This CDR3 region has 15 residues. The DNA for the CDR3 is TGCGCCAGCAGCCGGGGGGGCGGGAGCACCCAGACCCAGTACTTC. Encoded protein: CASSRGGGSTQTQYF.

V is TRBV2 and J is TRBJ1-1, with 7 bases identical to TRBD1. The V gene's germline CDR1 is SNHLY and CDR2 FYNNEI. Trimming at V came to 1 base and at J to 1 base, leaving 9 bases not matched to a gene. The CDR3 is 17 amino acids. CDR3 sequence: CASSEVITGVGNTEAFF. The CDR3, as DNA: TGTGCCAGCAGTGAAGTCATCACAGGGGTTGGGAACACTGAAGCTTTCTTT.

The chain is built from TRBV28 and TRBJ2-7, with a weak D call TRBD2 (7 bases). Germline values: CDR1 MDHEN, CDR2 SYDVKM. The CDR3 contains 14 residues. Trimming stripped 6 bases from V and 3 bases from J, with 15 bases between. In DNA, the CDR3 is TGTGCCAGCAGGCCCGGGGGGCGTATCTACGAGCAGTACTTC. Protein sequence: CASRPGGRIYEQYF. The whole variable domain, filled in from reference TRBV28 and TRBJ2-7, reads DVKVTQSSRYLVKRTGEKVFLECVQDMDHENMFWYRQDPGLGLRLIYFSYDVKMKEKGDIPEGYSVSREKKERFSLILESASTNQTSMYLCASRPGGRIYEQYFGPGTRLTVT.

The table lists this clone with a count of one. The rearrangement joins TRBV5-1 to TRBJ2-3; a weak D match, TRBD2 (6 bases). The V end lost 3 bases, the J end lost 5 bases, and 16 bases lay between the germline ends. The CDR3 sequence is 15 residues long. Germline CDR1 SGHRS, CDR2 YFSETQ. The CDR3 coding sequence is TGCGCCAGCAGCTATCGTCCCGAGGGAGGAGATACGCAGTATTTT. It yields the protein CASSYRPEGGDTQYF.

Here the CDR3 DNA reads TGTGCCAGCAGCAAACAGGGGGTAGACCGGGAAAAACTGTTTTTT. Protein sequence: CASSKQGVDREKLFF. The chain combines TRBV7-2 with TRBJ1-4; 8 bases agree with TRBD1. The germline V gene has CDR1 SGHTA and CDR2 FQGNSA. V trimming: 5 bases; J trimming: 8 bases; junction bases outside the gene matches: 10. CDR3 length equals 15 residues.

This rearrangement joins TRBV6-5 to TRBJ1-2; maybe TRBD1 (5 bases). The ends were cut back, 0 bases at V and 4 bases at J, with 15 bases in the middle. Germline values: CDR1 MNHEY, CDR2 SVGAGI. CDR3 length equals 16 residues. The chain's CDR3 is CASSYSGAGGGYGYTF. Here the CDR3 DNA reads TGTGCCAGCAGTTACTCCGGGGCGGGGGGAGGCTATGGCTACACCTTC.

The chain recombines TRBV28 with TRBJ2-7; 8 bases map to TRBD2. The CDR3 runs to 16 residues. Germline V CDR1 and CDR2: MDHEN, SYDVKM. Unmatched junction bases numbered 11, after V lost 2 bases and J lost 5 bases. The CDR3 protein is CASSLPRASGGNEQYF. CDR3 nucleotide sequence: TGTGCCAGCAGTTTACCCAGGGCAAGCGGGGGAAACGAGCAGTACTTC.

The chain combines TRBV5-1 with TRBJ1-3; no firm D call. Trimming left V 1 base short and J 5 bases short, with 10 bases between. The CDR3 runs 14 residues. Germline-derived CDR1 and CDR2 are SGHRS and YFSETQ. CDR3 coding DNA: TGCGCCAGCAGCTTGTCCAGTCTTAGAAACACCATATATTTT. Translated: CASSLSSLRNTIYF.

The gene calls are TRBV11-2 and TRBJ1-4; tentative D call: TRBD1 (5 bases). The CDR3 totals 15 residues. Trimming took off 8 bases at V and 5 bases at J, with 18 bases between the two ends. CDR1 SGHAT and CDR2 FQNNGV come from the germline V gene. CDR3 sequence (DNA): TGTGCCAGCTGCGGGGGGTCAGGACTGAATGAAAAACTGTTTTTT. It codes for CASCGGSGLNEKLFF.

V usage is TRBV7-8 and J usage is TRBJ2-3; 10 nucleotides align to TRBD2. The CDR3 covers 18 residues. V trimming: 5 bases; J trimming: 5 bases; junction bases outside the gene matches: 16. The germline V gene encodes CDR1 SGHVS and CDR2 FQNEAQ. The CDR3 protein is CASSPVVHLAGAQDTQYF. CDR3 bases: TGTGCCAGCAGCCCTGTGGTCCATCTAGCGGGAGCTCAAGATACGCAGTATTTT.

The chain uses TRBV6-6 and TRBJ2-7; no firm D call. The CDR3 length is 10 residues. V was cut by 2 bases and J by 13 bases, with 9 bases left in between. Looked up from germline, CDR1 is MNHNY and CDR2 is SVGAGI (reference sequence). The CDR3 reads CASSYGAAYF. The CDR3 nucleotides are TGTGCCAGCAGTTACGGAGCCGCTTACTTC.

The genes are TRBV29-1 and TRBJ2-6, with D perhaps matching TRBD1 (7 bases). Germline loops: CDR1 SQVTM, CDR2 ANQGSEA. The CDR3 length is 18 residues. The V gene lost 6 bases and the J gene lost 0 bases, with 21 bases spanning the gap. The CDR3 nucleotides are TGCAGCGTGCCTAAAACAGGGGACTCGAGCTCTGGGGCCAACGTCCTGACTTTC. The encoded protein is CSVPKTGDSSSGANVLTF.

This sequence joins TRBV5-1 and TRBJ2-5; 7 nucleotides agree with TRBD1. Trimming removed 4 bases from V and 2 bases from J; junction bases left unmatched: 2. Germline V CDR1 and CDR2: SGHRS, YFSETQ. This CDR3 comprises 13 residues. CDR3 coding DNA: TGCGCCAGCAGCCGACAGGGACAAGAGACCCAGTACTTC. This encodes CASSRQGQETQYF.

The V gene is TRBV10-3, the J gene TRBJ2-3; D gene uncertain. With 3 bases removed from V and 2 bases from J, the gap between germline ends came to 3 bases. Germline V gene lookup returns CDR1 ENHRY and CDR2 SYGVKD. This CDR3 has 12 residues. The CDR3 loop is CAISEYTDTQYF. In DNA, the CDR3 is TGTGCCATCAGTGAATACACAGATACGCAGTATTTT.

The chain recombines TRBV6-6 with TRBJ1-2; 10 bases are shared with TRBD1. Per the germline V gene, CDR1 is MNHNY and CDR2 is SVGAGI (reference sequence). V dropped 4 bases and J dropped 2; count of bases not matched to a gene: 4. The CDR3 is 15 residues long. CDR3 loop: CASSWRGQGNYGYTF. In DNA, the CDR3 is TGTGCCAGCAGTTGGAGGGGACAGGGGAACTATGGCTACACCTTC.

Only a few counts were recorded for this clone. The chain joins TRBV29-1 to TRBJ2-1; possibly TRBD1 for D (5 bases). This CDR3 contains 14 residues. V was trimmed by 3 bases and J by 5 bases, leaving 14 bases between them. The germline CDR1 and CDR2 sequences are SQVTM and ANQGSEA. The CDR3 is CSVEADSWDNEQFF. CDR3 nucleotides: TGCAGCGTTGAGGCTGACAGCTGGGACAATGAGCAGTTCTTC.

The chain employs TRBV29-1 and TRBJ2-3; 8 bases align to TRBD1. This CDR3 comprises 16 residues. The ends lost 6 bases at V and 0 bases at J; junction bases unmatched: 11. Germline V lookup: CDR1 SQVTM, CDR2 ANQGSEA. The CDR3 bases are TGCAGCGTCCGACCAAACAGGGGGTTCAGCACAGATACGCAGTATTTT. It encodes CSVRPNRGFSTDTQYF.

The chain combines TRBV29-1 with TRBJ1-1; D not resolved. Per germline, CDR1 SQVTM and CDR2 ANQGSEA. Trimming stripped 1 base from V and 0 bases from J, with 9 bases between. This CDR3 region has 14 residues. The CDR3 loop is CSVEGRRMNTEAFF. Here the CDR3 DNA reads TGCAGCGTTGAAGGCCGTAGAATGAACACTGAAGCTTTCTTT.

The genes are TRBV6-6 and TRBJ2-3; no clear D. Germline-derived CDR1 and CDR2 are MNHNY and SVGAGI (reference sequence). The V gene lost 0 bases and the J gene lost 6 bases, with 10 bases spanning the gap. This CDR3 spans 14 amino acids. The CDR3 reads CASSYSVSKDTQYF. In DNA, the CDR3 is TGTGCCAGCAGTTACTCCGTGTCTAAGGATACGCAGTATTTT.

The J gene is TRBJ2-7, the V gene TRBV2; 10 bases agree with TRBD1. CDR3 length equals 13 residues. Trimming at V came to 6 bases and at J to 7 bases, leaving 6 bases not matched to a gene. CDR1 is SNHLY and CDR2 is FYNNEI in the germline V gene. This CDR3 reads CASSGDRGREQYF. CDR3 coding DNA: TGTGCCAGCAGCGGGGACAGGGGAAGAGAGCAGTACTTC.

The gene calls are TRBV27 and TRBJ2-5; weak D call: TRBD1 (5 bases). The J call may be wrong; the DNA end is better matched by TRBJ2-7. Germline-derived CDR1 and CDR2 are MNHEY and SMNVEV (reference sequence). The CDR3 is made up of 14 amino acids. DNA for the CDR3: TGTGCCAGCAGTTTATGGCAGGGCTCATCCGAGCAGTACTTC. It translates to CASSLWQGSSEQYF.

Comments on this clone: A read error may account for a junction end that differs from germline. V and J are TRBV7-9 and TRBJ2-7; a possible D gene is TRBD2 (5 bases). Germline CDR1 SEHNR, CDR2 FQNEAQ (reference sequence). The CDR3 runs to 15 residues. CDR3 sequence reads: CSSSSDSLPSYEQYF. The CDR3 DNA reads TGTTCCAGCAGCTCGGACTCGCTACCATCCTACGAGCAGTACTTC.

V and J are TRBV27 and TRBJ2-7; 9 nucleotides match TRBD1. Germline-derived CDR1 and CDR2 are MNHEY and SMNVEV (reference sequence). Losses at the gene ends were 5 bases for V and 2 bases for J; bases not matched to a gene: 7. The CDR3 contains 15 residues. CDR3 bases: TGTGCCAGCAGTGCTGCGGGACAGGGAGCCTACGAGCAGTACTTC. This gives the protein CASSAAGQGAYEQYF.

The rearrangement uses TRBV12-1 and TRBJ1-5; the table's D call, TRBD1, has no DNA check behind it. TRBV12-1 is a pseudogene segment. The CDR3 loop spans 16 amino acids. CDR3 sequence: CASSFSGGEPNQPQHF. Written as DNA, the CDR3 is TGTGCCAGCAGCTTTTCAGGGGGCGAGCCAAATCAGCCCCAGCATTTT.

This clone came up a few times. V usage is TRBV7-9 and J usage is TRBJ1-1; TRBD1 matches 7 bases. Losses at the gene ends were 5 bases for V and 0 bases for J; bases not matched to a gene: 3. Germline V gives CDR1 SEHNR, CDR2 FQNEAQ (reference sequence). This CDR3 comprises 14 residues. The CDR3 is CASSRQGLNTEAFF. The DNA for the CDR3 is TGTGCCAGCAGCCGACAGGGTCTGAACACTGAAGCTTTCTTT.